These 25 T cell receptor beta chains share one sample of origin, sequenced in a study of blood T cell repertoires in COVID-19. Profiling relied on immunoSEQ multiplex PCR, and the TCRdb table lists in-frame clones only, not all of them. The sample shows about 140,000 clones, roughly 79% of them seen only once. The sequencing input was PBMCs or T cells enriched from blood (not recorded which). The origin of the receptors is a woman between 50 and 59 years old who had recovered from COVID-19.

CDR3 protein: CASSFLYTEVKAGYTF. In DNA, the CDR3 is TGTGCCAGCAGTTTTTTATATACTGAGGTAAAGGCTGGCTACACCTTC. The chain combines TRBV27 with TRBJ1-2, with D unclear. Germline V gives CDR1 MNHEY, CDR2 SMNVEV (reference sequence). This CDR3 is 16 amino acids long. V was shortened by 3 bases and J by 7 bases, with 21 bases between the two germline ends.

This clone was counted between two and nine times. This chain connects TRBV7-9 to TRBJ1-1; 8 bases align to TRBD1. Per germline, CDR1 SEHNR and CDR2 FQNEAQ (reference sequence). The CDR3 runs to 16 residues. The J segment lost 1 base and the V segment lost 4 bases, leaving 8 bases of the junction unmatched. The CDR3: CASSYGRQGRNTEAFF. The CDR3 DNA is TGTGCCAGCAGCTATGGGAGACAGGGGAGGAACACTGAAGCTTTCTTT. The whole variable domain, remainder taken from reference TRBV7-9 and TRBJ1-1, is DTGVSQNPRHKITKRGQNVTFRCDPISEHNRLYWYRQTLGQGPEFLTYFQNEAQLEKSRLLSDRFSAERPKGSFSTLEIQRTEQGDSAMYLCASSYGRQGRNTEAFFGQGTRLTVV.

The rearrangement uses TRBV28 and TRBJ1-1, with TRBD1 matching 9 bases. The CDR3 covers 15 residues. V shed 6 bases and J 2 bases; nucleotides not matched to a gene: 7. The germline gives CDR1 MDHEN, CDR2 SYDVKM. The CDR3 nucleotides are TGTGCCAGCAGCCCTACAGGGGGCTTCAACACTGAAGCTTTCTTT. It yields the protein CASSPTGGFNTEAFF.

V and J are TRBV7-8 and TRBJ2-7; TRBD2 matches at 7 bases. V lost 10 bases and J lost 0; bases outside the gene matches: 9. The CDR3 loop spans 14 amino acids. Germline V gene sequence: CDR1 SGHVS, CDR2 FQNEAQ. CDR3 protein: CATSAGTNSYEQYF. The CDR3 coding sequence is TGTGCCACCTCCGCCGGGACTAACTCCTACGAGCAGTACTTC.

The J gene is TRBJ2-2, the V gene TRBV7-3; D not certain. The CDR3 totals 12 residues. Trimming pared 4 bases from V and 3 bases from J, leaving 3 bases between. CDR1 and CDR2 (germline): SGHTA, FQGTGA. In nucleotides, the CDR3 is TGTGCCAGCAGCTCCGACACCGGGGAGCTGTTTTTT. Encoded protein: CASSSDTGELFF.

The rearrangement links TRBV7-2 to TRBJ1-4, with D uncertain. Germline CDR1 SGHTA, CDR2 FQGNSA. The CDR3 has 14 residues. V was pared by 1 base and J by 6 bases, with 9 bases between. The DNA for the CDR3 is TGTGCCAGCAGCTTAGAGCGCAGTCATGAAAAACTGTTTTTT. This encodes CASSLERSHEKLFF.

The rearrangement links TRBV5-5 to TRBJ2-3; tentatively, D is TRBD1 (5 bases). The CDR3 consists of 13 residues. Germline assignment: CDR1 SGHKS and CDR2 YYEKEE (reference sequence). Trimming left V 0 bases short and J 6 bases short, with 8 bases between. This CDR3 is CASSLGGADTQYF. The CDR3 nucleotides read TGTGCCAGCAGCTTGGGTGGGGCGGATACGCAGTATTTT.

The CDR3 DNA sequence: TGTGCCAGCAGCTCACAATGGGGGGGCGCGAACACTGAAGCTTTCTTT. Protein product: CASSSQWGGANTEAFF. The chain employs TRBV7-8 and TRBJ1-1; perhaps TRBD1 as D (6 bases). Germline CDR1 and CDR2: SGHVS and FQNEAQ. The CDR3 loop spans 16 amino acids. Between the trimmed V and J ends, which lost 4 bases and 1 base, there was a span of 16 bases.

The genes are TRBV29-1 and TRBJ1-4; perhaps TRBD1 as D (5 bases). Germline loops: CDR1 SQVTM, CDR2 ANQGSEA. Trimming took 6 bases from V and 0 from J, leaving 11 bases between them. The CDR3 has 14 amino acids. The CDR3 coding sequence is TGCAGCGTCCGCCAGGGTGCAACTAATGAAAAACTGTTTTTT. It specifies CSVRQGATNEKLFF.

This clone was seen a few times. The rearrangement uses TRBV6-9 and TRBJ1-2; 7 nucleotides align to TRBD1. Germline values: CDR1 MNHGY, CDR2 SVAAGI. J was trimmed by 12 bases and V by 5 bases; bases with no gene match: 12. The CDR3 length is 13 residues. In DNA, the CDR3 is TGTGCCAGCAGTCCTTCGCGATACAGGGGACACACCTTC. It translates to CASSPSRYRGHTF.

This clone is labeled as medium-sized. J is TRBJ2-3 and V is TRBV2; 8 bases map to TRBD1. Germline V gene lookup returns CDR1 SNHLY and CDR2 FYNNEI. The CDR3 has 14 residues. With 4 bases clipped from V and 13 bases from J, the junction kept 13 bases outside the gene matches. In DNA form, the CDR3 reads TGTGCCAGCAGTGGGATGGACAGGGTCGGCCCGGAGTATTTT. Translated, it gives CASSGMDRVGPEYF.

The rearrangement links TRBV2 to TRBJ2-5; TRBD2 matches 7 bases. The junction had 8 bases not matched to a gene; V was cut back by 2 bases and J by 5 bases. Germline CDR1 reads SNHLY; CDR2 reads FYNNEI. This CDR3 has 15 amino acids. The DNA of the CDR3 is TGTGCCAGCAGTGAACAACGTCAGGGAGGGGAGACCCAGTACTTC. It codes for CASSEQRQGGETQYF. The complete variable domain, with remaining parts taken from reference TRBV2 and TRBJ2-5, reads EPEVTQTPSHQVTQMGQEVILRCVPISNHLYFYWYRQILGQKVEFLVSFYNNEISEKSEIFDDQFSVERPDGSNFTLKIRSTKLEDSAMYFCASSEQRQGGETQYFGPGTRLLVL.

This clone turned up a few times. The gene calls are TRBV5-1 and TRBJ2-3, with 14 bases aligning to TRBD2. The CDR3 spans 16 residues. From germline, CDR1 is SGHRS and CDR2 YFSETQ. V dropped 4 bases and J dropped 6; count of bases not matched to a gene: 7. CDR3 loop: CASSPPGLAGVDTQYF. The CDR3 region has the DNA TGCGCCAGCAGCCCCCCGGGACTAGCGGGAGTGGATACGCAGTATTTT. Combining the CDR3 with reference TRBV5-1 and TRBJ2-3 gives the whole variable domain KAGVTQTPRYLIKTRGQQVTLSCSPISGHRSVSWYQQTPGQGLQFLFEYFSETQRNKGNFPGRFSGRQFSNSRSEMNVSTLELGDSALYLCASSPPGLAGVDTQYFGPGTRLTVL.

This clone was observed a single time. This rearrangement joins TRBV7-9 to TRBJ2-1; a possible D gene is TRBD2 (5 bases). The V end was cut by 4 bases, the J end by 5 bases, with 18 bases between. The germline V gene encodes CDR1 SEHNR and CDR2 FQNEAQ (reference sequence). The CDR3 covers 16 residues. The CDR3 spells CASSSGETTPNNEQFF. The CDR3 bases are TGTGCCAGCAGCTCCGGGGAGACTACGCCTAACAATGAGCAGTTCTTC.

This sequence joins TRBV10-3 and TRBJ2-3; D not certain. CDR1 is ENHRY and CDR2 is SYGVKD in the germline V gene. V was clipped by 11 bases and J by 2 bases, with 17 bases between them. The CDR3 consists of 14 residues. CDR3 sequence: CAASRTSSTDTQYF. CDR3 coding DNA: TGTGCCGCCTCCCGAACTTCATCCACAGATACGCAGTATTTT.

Here the CDR3 DNA reads TGTGCCAGCTCACCGGGACAGGACTACGAGCAGTACTTC. This encodes CASSPGQDYEQYF. The J gene is TRBJ2-7, the V gene TRBV18, with 8 bases that match TRBD1. This CDR3 has 13 amino acids. From germline, CDR1 is KGHSH and CDR2 LQKENI. J lost 3 bases, V lost 3 bases, and 1 base had no gene match.

In this sample, this clone turned up once. CDR3 amino acids: CASSVGYTEAFF. The DNA for the CDR3 is TGTGCCAGCAGTGTCGGTTACACTGAAGCTTTCTTT. The rearrangement uses TRBV12-3 or TRBV12-4 and TRBJ1-1; D remains unclear. The CDR3 runs to 12 residues. Trimming pared 5 bases from V and 3 bases from J, leaving 7 bases between.

The J gene is TRBJ1-2, the V gene TRBV2; a weak D match, TRBD1 (6 bases). Trimming cost V 6 bases and J 4 bases, with 15 bases left between them. The CDR3 loop spans 14 amino acids. Germline lookup yields CDR1 SNHLY and CDR2 FYNNEI. The CDR3 here is CASRGRGAGYGYTF. CDR3 bases: TGTGCCAGCAGGGGCAGGGGCGCAGGCTATGGCTACACCTTC.

The chain uses TRBV28 and TRBJ2-5; D uncertain. The V gene's germline CDR1 is MDHEN and CDR2 SYDVKM. The CDR3 runs 14 residues. Trimming took off 4 bases at V and 9 bases at J, with 18 bases between the two ends. The CDR3: CASSSKTSGRAQYF. The CDR3 nucleotides are TGTGCCAGCAGTTCAAAGACCTCCGGTCGGGCCCAGTACTTC.

This chain uses TRBV28 with TRBJ2-1; 14 positions agree with TRBD2. Germline V gene sequence: CDR1 MDHEN, CDR2 SYDVKM. The CDR3 runs to 14 residues. V was pared by 6 bases and J by 15 bases, with 10 bases of the junction left unmatched. The CDR3 DNA follows: TGTGCCAGCAGGATTCCCGGACTAGCGGGAGGCGTGTTCTTC. Protein sequence: CASRIPGLAGGVFF.

CDR3 nucleotides: TGTGCCAGCAGCCCTGGGCCTTCCTACGAGCAGTACTTC. The encoded protein is CASSPGPSYEQYF. This chain links TRBV7-6 with TRBJ2-7; D gene ambiguous. V shed 5 bases and J shed 1 base, with 9 bases lying between them. CDR1 is SGHVS and CDR2 is FNYEAQ in the germline V gene. CDR3 length equals 13 residues.

This rearrangement joins TRBV27 to TRBJ2-5; 9 positions agree with TRBD1. Germline V gene lookup returns CDR1 MNHEY and CDR2 SMNVEV (reference sequence). There are 17 residues in the CDR3. The junction had 9 bases not matched to a gene; V was cut back by 4 bases and J by 0 bases. CDR3 DNA: TGTGCCAGCAGTTCAACAGGGGGCCGGACGTACCAAGAGACCCAGTACTTC. It yields the protein CASSSTGGRTYQETQYF.

CDR3 nucleotides: TGTGCCAGCAGTCCGCTAGGGACAGCTCTAGGTGAAAAACTGTTTTTT. This encodes CASSPLGTALGEKLFF. V and J are TRBV27 and TRBJ1-4; TRBD1 matches at 7 bases. The germline CDR1 and CDR2 sequences are MNHEY and SMNVEV (reference sequence). The CDR3 extends over 16 amino acids. The V gene end was trimmed by 5 bases and the J gene end by 7 bases; junction bases not matched to a gene: 13.

This rearrangement joins TRBV5-1 to TRBJ2-1; D is possibly TRBD1 (5 bases). The CDR3 runs 13 residues. The ends were cut back, 5 bases at V and 7 bases at J, with 13 bases in the middle. From germline, CDR1 is SGHRS and CDR2 YFSETQ. As DNA, the CDR3 is TGCGCCAGCAGAATCCAGGGTGCAAATGAGCAGTTCTTC. Translation: CASRIQGANEQFF.

The chain employs TRBV7-6 and TRBJ2-3; D call uncertain. Trimming shortened V by 5 bases and J by 2 bases, and 8 bases separated the two germline ends. The CDR3 loop spans 13 amino acids. The germline CDR1 and CDR2 sequences are SGHVS and FNYEAQ. CDR3 sequence reads: CASSARSTDTQYF. In DNA, the CDR3 is TGTGCCAGCAGCGCCAGGTCCACAGATACGCAGTATTTT.